What follows describes a single TCR beta chain. Its antigen is not known. These data originate in a study of cytomegalovirus exposure and HLA in healthy donors. On the study more broadly: According to later analysis, the same platform produced the 120 or so validation and over 600 first-cohort repertoires.

The junction had 8 bases not matched to a gene; V was cut back by 0 bases and J by 5 bases. The germline CDR1 and CDR2 sequences are SGHRS and YFSETQ. The length of the CDR3 is 16 residues. Findings of the study overall: Researchers counted around 150 TCR beta chains as cytomegalovirus-associated.

Generated by immunoSEQ multiplex PCR, the TCRdb table keeps only in-frame clones and is missing some. The sample lists some 110,000 clones, around 94% seen once, with around 1.3% in the top ten. The specimen was PBMCs. This chain joins TRBV5-1 and TRBJ2-7; 10 bases agree with TRBD1. This TCR was sampled from a young woman in good health and CMV-seronegative. The CDR3 bases are TGCGCCAGCAGCTTGGAGAGCGGACAGGGGGGCCACGAGCAGTACTTC. Amino acid sequence: CASSLESGQGGHEQYF.